These 30 T cell receptor beta chains were sequenced from one sample in a study of blood T cell repertoires in COVID-19. TCRdb keeps only in-frame clones here, not all; method: immunoSEQ multiplex PCR. The sample shows about 330,000 clones, around nine tenths of them seen only once. Sequencing used PBMCs or T cells enriched from blood (not recorded which). All receptors derive from a woman aged 25 to 39 who had recovered from COVID-19.

V gene TRBV7-8 combines with J gene TRBJ2-7; D is possibly TRBD1 (6 bases). CDR3 length: 14 residues. The V gene lost 7 bases and the J gene lost 0 bases, with 13 bases spanning the gap. In germline, CDR1 is SGHVS, CDR2 FQNEAQ. Here the CDR3 DNA reads TGTGCCAGCAAATCGACAGGACCCTCCTACGAGCAGTACTTC. It encodes CASKSTGPSYEQYF.

This clone was seen just once. J is TRBJ2-3 and V is TRBV12-5; the match to TRBD1 covers 8 bases. Trimming took 6 bases from V and 12 from J; bases not matched to a gene: 11. The CDR3 is 13 residues long. Per germline, CDR1 LGHNT and CDR2 FRNRAP. CDR3 nucleotides: TGTGCTAGTGGGCCATCAGACAGGGGTCACCAGTATTTT. It codes for CASGPSDRGHQYF.

In its sample, this clone was seen once. The genes are TRBV9 and TRBJ1-2; possible D gene TRBD1, 5 bases. The germline V gene has CDR1 SGDLS and CDR2 YYNGEE. Trimming left V 4 bases short and J 3 bases short, with 16 bases between. The CDR3 runs to 15 residues. This CDR3 reads CASSPMGGEDYGYTF. The CDR3 DNA reads TGTGCCAGCAGCCCCATGGGGGGGGAGGACTATGGCTACACCTTC.

A remark on this clone: In the same sample, other DNA sequences code for this CDR3. The chain uses TRBV6-5 and TRBJ2-6; D uncertain. There are 13 residues in the CDR3. CDR1 and CDR2 from the germline V gene are MNHEY and SVGAGI. V gave up 7 bases and J gave up 1 base, with 5 bases separating them. The CDR3 nucleotides are TGTGCCAGCACCGGTTCTGGGGCCAACGTCCTGACTTTC. Its translation is CASTGSGANVLTF.

DNA of the CDR3: TGTGCCAGCAGCTTAGGTCGGACAGCGTCCTACGAGCAGTACTTC. It encodes CASSLGRTASYEQYF. The J gene is TRBJ2-7, the V gene TRBV11-2; possibly TRBD1 for D (6 bases). The CDR3 totals 15 residues. Germline V gene data show CDR1 as SGHAT and CDR2 as FQNNGV. V lost 1 base and J 1 base, leaving 11 bases between the germline ends.

The genes are TRBV28 and TRBJ1-2, with 10 bases that match TRBD1. J gave up 4 bases and V 4 bases, and 3 bases lay outside the gene matches. There are 14 residues in the CDR3. Germline V gives CDR1 MDHEN, CDR2 SYDVKM. The CDR3 sequence: CASSSGTGVYGYTF. The CDR3 nucleotides are TGTGCCAGCAGTTCAGGGACAGGGGTCTATGGCTACACCTTC.

The chain is built from TRBV12-5 and TRBJ2-7, with D tentatively TRBD1 (6 bases). V was shortened by 4 bases and J by 9 bases, with 16 bases between the two germline ends. The CDR3 totals 13 residues. Germline V gene data show CDR1 as LGHNT and CDR2 as FRNRAP. The CDR3 reads CASGSPGQPGQYF. In DNA, the CDR3 is TGTGCTAGTGGTTCCCCCGGACAGCCCGGGCAGTACTTC.

V usage is TRBV5-1 and J usage is TRBJ2-5; the D gene is possibly TRBD1 (5 bases). The V end was cut by 4 bases, the J end by 5 bases, with 9 bases between. CDR3 length: 12 amino acids. Germline V gene lookup returns CDR1 SGHRS and CDR2 YFSETQ. The CDR3 region is CASSPKGETQYF. CDR3 nucleotide sequence: TGCGCCAGCAGCCCCAAGGGGGAGACCCAGTACTTC.

The CDR3 region has the DNA TGTGCCTGGGAGAGAAGATTAGGGACAGGGGAGGTTTTCAATCAGCCCCAGCATTTT. It specifies CAWERRLGTGEVFNQPQHF. The J gene is TRBJ1-5, the V gene TRBV30; 10 positions match TRBD1. The CDR3 totals 19 residues. Germline loops: CDR1 GTSNPN, CDR2 SVGIG (reference sequence). V lost 5 bases, J lost 3 bases, and 19 bases stayed unmatched.

This clone was found a few times. This rearrangement joins TRBV28 to TRBJ1-1; unclear D gene. This CDR3 contains 13 residues. V was trimmed by 5 bases and J by 5 bases, leaving 12 bases between them. Germline assignment: CDR1 MDHEN and CDR2 SYDVKM. The CDR3 DNA sequence: TGTGCCAGCAGTCCCCACCGCGCGACTGAAGCTTTCTTT. This encodes CASSPHRATEAFF. The full variable domain, completed using reference TRBV28 and TRBJ1-1, is DVKVTQSSRYLVKRTGEKVFLECVQDMDHENMFWYRQDPGLGLRLIYFSYDVKMKEKGDIPEGYSVSREKKERFSLILESASTNQTSMYLCASSPHRATEAFFGQGTRLTVV.

This clone showed up just once. This chain connects TRBV6-5 to TRBJ1-2, with D hard to call. This CDR3 has 15 residues. CDR1 MNHEY and CDR2 SVGAGI come from the germline V gene. V dropped 3 bases and J dropped 5 bases, with 16 bases sitting between them. The CDR3 DNA reads TGTGCCAGCAGTTATCCCCGACCCGAGACTTATGGCTACACCTTC. This translates into CASSYPRPETYGYTF.

The J gene is TRBJ2-1, the V gene TRBV2; 11 nucleotides line up with TRBD2. V lost 5 bases to trimming and J lost 8 bases; unmatched junction nucleotides: 11. CDR3 length equals 16 residues. Looked up from germline, CDR1 is SNHLY and CDR2 is FYNNEI. The CDR3 reads CASSNSGTSGVDEQFF. In nucleotides, the CDR3 is TGTGCCAGCAGTAACTCCGGGACTAGCGGTGTAGATGAGCAGTTCTTC.

The chain joins TRBV25-1 to TRBJ1-4; 7 bases are a match to TRBD1. With 4 bases clipped from V and 8 bases from J, the junction kept 13 bases outside the gene matches. The CDR3 spans 16 residues. Germline loops: CDR1 MGHDK, CDR2 SYGVNS. The CDR3 protein is CASSGQGSAQREKLFF. The CDR3 coding sequence is TGTGCCAGCAGTGGACAGGGAAGCGCACAGCGGGAAAAACTGTTTTTT.

The V call is TRBV3-1 (or the pseudogene TRBV3-2), the J call TRBJ2-1; weak D call: TRBD1 (6 bases). Trimming removed 0 bases from V and 2 bases from J, with 14 bases in between. The CDR3 runs 17 residues. Germline CDR1 LGHDT, CDR2 YNNKEL (reference sequence). The CDR3 DNA follows: TGTGCCAGCAGCCAAGATTACCCCGGGACAACCTACAATGAGCAGTTCTTC. It is translated as CASSQDYPGTTYNEQFF.

V usage is TRBV7-9 and J usage is TRBJ1-5; no clear D. Germline V gene lookup returns CDR1 SEHNR and CDR2 FQNEAQ (reference sequence). V lost 1 base to trimming and J lost 2 bases, with 6 bases between them. The CDR3 is made up of 14 amino acids. CDR3: CASSLGLGNQPQHF. Written as DNA, the CDR3 is TGTGCCAGCAGCTTAGGGCTCGGCAATCAGCCCCAGCATTTT. Full variable domain (missing parts from reference TRBV7-9 and TRBJ1-5): DTGVSQNPRHKITKRGQNVTFRCDPISEHNRLYWYRQTLGQGPEFLTYFQNEAQLEKSRLLSDRFSAERPKGSFSTLEIQRTEQGDSAMYLCASSLGLGNQPQHFGDGTRLSIL.

The CDR3 loop is CASSEEGQGVNTEAFF. DNA for the CDR3: TGTGCCAGCAGTGAAGAGGGACAGGGAGTGAACACTGAAGCTTTCTTT. V is TRBV6-1 and J is TRBJ1-1; TRBD1 agrees at 9 bases. The trim removed 1 base at V and 0 bases at J, leaving 3 bases unmatched. CDR3 size: 16 residues. Germline V gene sequence: CDR1 MNHNS, CDR2 SASEGT.

The chain has TRBV5-1 and TRBJ1-1, with 8 nucleotides matching TRBD1. This CDR3 contains 15 residues. Germline trimming cut 4 bases from V and 4 bases from J; bases unmatched to any gene: 9. Germline CDR1 and CDR2: SGHRS and YFSETQ. Here the CDR3 reads CASSQQGGLSTEAFF. The CDR3 region has the DNA TGCGCCAGCAGCCAACAGGGGGGGCTTAGCACTGAAGCTTTCTTT.

There are a few counts of this clone. V usage is TRBV11-2 and J usage is TRBJ1-1; TRBD1 matches 10 bases. This CDR3 is 18 amino acids long. Germline assignment: CDR1 SGHAT and CDR2 FQNNGV. Trimming at V came to 5 bases and at J to 5 bases, leaving 17 bases not matched to a gene. CDR3 in amino acids: CASSPYSGTGVLSTEAFF. As DNA, the CDR3 is TGTGCCAGCAGCCCATATTCCGGGACAGGGGTTTTGTCAACTGAAGCTTTCTTT.

This clone has a handful of counts. The chain recombines TRBV7-2 with TRBJ1-1; D unresolved. The germline V and J ends were trimmed by 1 base and 4 bases, with 10 bases remaining between them. The CDR3 is made up of 14 amino acids. Germline V gene sequence: CDR1 SGHTA, CDR2 FQGNSA. The CDR3 protein is CASSLVREATEAFF. The CDR3 DNA reads TGTGCCAGCAGCTTAGTGAGGGAAGCCACTGAAGCTTTCTTT. Full variable domain (rest looked up from reference TRBV7-2 and TRBJ1-1): GAGVSQSPSNKVTEKGKDVELRCDPISGHTALYWYRQSLGQGLEFLIYFQGNSAPDKSGLPSDRFSAERTGGSVSTLTIQRTQQEDSAVYLCASSLVREATEAFFGQGTRLTVV.

The rearrangement joins TRBV19 to TRBJ1-4, with TRBD1 identical over 9 bases. V shed 6 bases and J 7 bases; nucleotides not matched to a gene: 6. CDR1 and CDR2 (germline): LNHDA, SQIVND (reference sequence). The CDR3 loop spans 14 amino acids. CDR3 DNA: TGTGCCAGTAGGACCGGGACAGGGACTGAAAAACTGTTTTTT. Its protein is CASRTGTGTEKLFF.

V is TRBV30 and J is TRBJ1-1, with TRBD1 as a possible D gene (5 bases). Trimming pared 4 bases from V and 6 bases from J, leaving 9 bases between. The CDR3 extends over 11 amino acids. Germline V lookup: CDR1 GTSNPN, CDR2 SVGIG (reference sequence). The DNA of the CDR3 is TGTGCCTGGATGCGGGGACCTGAAGCTTTCTTT. Protein: CAWMRGPEAFF.

A single count supports this clone. The V and J genes are TRBV7-2 and TRBJ2-4; 11 bases line up with TRBD2. Germline assignment: CDR1 SGHTA and CDR2 FQGNSA. The CDR3 spans 19 residues. V trimming: 1 base; J trimming: 0 bases; junction bases outside the gene matches: 8. CDR3 DNA sequence: TGTGCCAGCAGCTTAGGTACTAGCGGGGGACCCGGAGCCAAAAACATTCAGTACTTC. Amino acid sequence: CASSLGTSGGPGAKNIQYF.

With regard to this clone: It is unclear where the CDR3 begins or ends on the DNA, so no DNA is shown, and the CDR3 is as TCRdb lists it. This chain joins TRBV30 and TRBJ1-4. In germline, CDR1 is GTSNPN, CDR2 SVGIG (reference sequence). The CDR3 has 14 amino acids, counting both end residues. CDR3 in amino acids: CAWSPGAGVKNCFF.

The gene calls are TRBV10-3 and TRBJ1-2; D is undetermined. Germline V gene data show CDR1 as ENHRY and CDR2 as SYGVKD. The V end lost 6 bases, the J end lost 4 bases, and 12 bases lay between the germline ends. This CDR3 has 13 amino acids. Here the CDR3 reads CAISPPRSYGYTF. The CDR3 DNA reads TGTGCCATCAGCCCCCCAAGGAGCTATGGCTACACCTTC.

The chain couples TRBV7-3 to TRBJ2-5; 8 bases match TRBD2. With V trimmed by 5 bases and J by 2 bases, 10 bases remained unmatched. This CDR3 comprises 16 residues. CDR1 and CDR2 (germline): SGHTA, FQGTGA. The CDR3 is CASSPGGAGVQETQYF. DNA for the CDR3: TGTGCCAGCAGCCCGGGGGGAGCGGGAGTACAAGAGACCCAGTACTTC. The whole variable domain, filled in from reference TRBV7-3 and TRBJ2-5, reads GAGVSQTPSNKVTEKGKYVELRCDPISGHTALYWYRQSLGQGPEFLIYFQGTGAADDSGLPNDRFFAVRPEGSVSTLKIQRTERGDSAVYLCASSPGGAGVQETQYFGPGTRLLVL.

This clone was seen more than once but under ten times. The rearrangement joins TRBV6-5 to TRBJ2-7; the D is unclear. Germline V gives CDR1 MNHEY, CDR2 SVGAGI. The V end was cut by 6 bases, the J end by 1 base, with 13 bases between. CDR3 size: 14 residues. DNA of the CDR3: TGTGCCAGCAGAAACTCGGGTAGGTCCTACGAGCAGTACTTC. Translation: CASRNSGRSYEQYF.

The chain recombines TRBV27 with TRBJ1-4, with no clear D. The CDR3 extends over 13 amino acids. V was trimmed by 5 bases and J by 4 bases, leaving 8 bases between them. CDR1 and CDR2 (germline): MNHEY, SMNVEV (reference sequence). The CDR3 reads CASSTGFNEKLFF. CDR3 DNA sequence: TGTGCCAGCAGTACGGGATTTAATGAAAAACTGTTTTTT.

J is TRBJ2-7 and V is TRBV7-2; 10 positions match TRBD1. The CDR3 sequence is 16 residues long. Germline CDR1 reads SGHTA; CDR2 reads FQGNSA. The V and J ends lost 2 bases and 4 bases, in that order; junction bases with no gene match: 8. The DNA of the CDR3 is TGTGCCAGCAGCTTAAGATCGAGGACAGGGGGATACGAGCAGTACTTC. The encoded protein is CASSLRSRTGGYEQYF.

J is TRBJ2-4 and V is TRBV27; TRBD1 matches at 9 bases. The CDR3 is 16 residues long. Unmatched junction bases numbered 16, after V lost 7 bases and J lost 9 bases. Germline V gene data show CDR1 as MNHEY and CDR2 as SMNVEV (reference sequence). CDR3 residues: CASTTYRGQGYGIQYF. CDR3 in DNA: TGTGCCAGCACCACTTATCGGGGACAGGGTTACGGCATTCAGTACTTC.

V and J are TRBV12-3 or TRBV12-4 and TRBJ2-5; no clear D. The V and J ends lost 3 bases and 7 bases respectively, with 12 bases between them. The CDR3 has 13 residues. CDR3 nucleotide sequence: TGTGCCAGCAGTTTTTCCAGTTCGGGGACCCAGTACTTC. Its protein is CASSFSSSGTQYF.